Listed here are 3 T cell receptor gamma chains from one sample, sequenced in a study of gammadelta T cells in human blood. TCRdb fed the RT-PCR reads into CATT to redo clone calling. This table holds approximately 310 gamma-chain clones, about 10% found once. The sample taken for sequencing was non-Vgamma9Vdelta2 gamma-delta T cells from adult blood. The receptors were sampled from a human donor.

The chain employs TRGV4 and TRGJ1 or TRGJ2. CDR3 size: 11 residues. V lost 0 bases, J lost 12 bases, and 5 bases stayed unmatched. Germline loops: CDR1 EGSTGY, CDR2 YDSYTSSV. CDR3: CATWDGPAKLF. The DNA of the CDR3 is TGTGCCACCTGGGATGGGCCGGCGAAACTCTTT.

This clone was counted a few times. The chain links TRGV4 to TRGJ1 or TRGJ2. The trim removed 3 bases at V and 0 bases at J, leaving 2 bases unmatched. CDR3 length: 13 residues. CDR1 EGSTGY and CDR2 YDSYTSSV come from the germline V gene. The CDR3 DNA follows: TGTGCCACCTGGGATAAGAATTATTATAAGAAACTCTTT. Translation: CATWDKNYYKKLF.

This clone is large within its sample. The V gene is TRGV3, the J gene TRGJ1 or TRGJ2. Germline values: CDR1 VTNTFY, CDR2 YDVSTARD (reference sequence). Trimming at V came to 3 bases and at J to 2 bases, leaving 16 bases not matched to a gene. The CDR3 runs to 17 residues. CDR3 sequence reads: CATWDGLSRGYYYKKLF. CDR3 nucleotide sequence: TGTGCCACCTGGGACGGACTTTCCCGGGGTTATTATTATAAGAAACTCTTT.